This TCR beta chain was recorded in a study of healthy donors' naive CD4 and CD8 T cells. The V gene's germline CDR1 is LNHDA and CDR2 SQIVND (reference sequence). The CDR3 sequence is 15 residues long. V was clipped by 5 bases and J by 2 bases; unmatched bases: 9. Starting from roughly 0.55 ug of total RNA, TCR libraries were made with linear amplification. Via MiXCR, TCRdb re-called the reads, giving one row per CDR3 protein. The sample records about 180,000 distinct CDR3 sequences, over 60% being singletons. Specimen: naive CD4+ and CD8+ T cells sorted from blood, pooled from several donors. V and J are TRBV19 and TRBJ2-7; 7 nucleotides align to TRBD1. The origin of this receptor is a pool of human donors in good health; the sample pools cells from several healthy donors. The CDR3 DNA follows: TGTGCCAGTAGTCCGTGGGACAGCAAAACCTACGAGCAGTACTTC. It specifies CASSPWDSKTYEQYF. The whole variable domain, remainder taken from reference TRBV19 and TRBJ2-7, is DGGITQSPKYLFRKEGQNVTLSCEQNLNHDAMYWYRQDPGQGLRLIYYSQIVNDFQKGDIAEGYSVSREKKESFPLTVTSAQKNPTAFYLCASSPWDSKTYEQYFGPGTRLTVT.